This T cell receptor beta chain was profiled in a study of patients and donors after allogeneic stem cell transplantation. Using its own MiXCR run on the RT-PCR reads, TCRdb lists one record per CDR3 protein. The sample lists some 960,000 distinct CDR3 sequences, roughly 18% occurring once. The sequence was obtained from a human donor who was either an allogeneic HSCT recipient or a stem cell or donor lymphocyte infusion donor (not recorded which). It is not recorded whose cells these are; they may come from a transplant donor. Sequenced input: blood, either unsorted or a sorted T cell fraction (not recorded which).

The CDR3 here is CSASLPDQHGYTF. The CDR3 bases are TGCAGTGCTAGTTTACCGGACCAGCATGGCTACACCTTC. The chain uses TRBV20-1 and TRBJ1-2, with no clear D. The CDR3 is 13 amino acids. Germline CDR1 DFQATT, CDR2 SNEGSKA (reference sequence). Trimming cost V 3 bases and J 6 bases, with 14 bases left between them.